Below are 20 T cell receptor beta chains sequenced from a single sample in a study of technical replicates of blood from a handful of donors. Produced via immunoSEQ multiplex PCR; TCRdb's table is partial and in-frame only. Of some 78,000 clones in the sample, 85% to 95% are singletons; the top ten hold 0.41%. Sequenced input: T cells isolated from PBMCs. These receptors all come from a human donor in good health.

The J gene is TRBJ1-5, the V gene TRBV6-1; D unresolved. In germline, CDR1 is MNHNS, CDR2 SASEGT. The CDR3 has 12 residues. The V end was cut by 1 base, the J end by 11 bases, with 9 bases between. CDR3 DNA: TGTGCCAGCAGTGAAGGTGTACAGTCCCAGCATTTT. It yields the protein CASSEGVQSQHF.

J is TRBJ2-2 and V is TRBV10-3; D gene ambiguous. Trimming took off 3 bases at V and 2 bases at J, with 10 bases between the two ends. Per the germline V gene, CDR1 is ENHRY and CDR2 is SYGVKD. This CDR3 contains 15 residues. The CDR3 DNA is TGTGCCATCAGTGATACGTACAGTAACACCGGGGAGCTGTTTTTT. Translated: CAISDTYSNTGELFF.

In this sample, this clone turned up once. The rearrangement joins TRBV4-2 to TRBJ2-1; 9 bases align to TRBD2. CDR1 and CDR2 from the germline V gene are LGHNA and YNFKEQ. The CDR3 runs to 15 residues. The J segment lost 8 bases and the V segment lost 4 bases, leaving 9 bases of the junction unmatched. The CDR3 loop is CASSLPSGRLYEQFF. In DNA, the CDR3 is TGTGCCAGCAGCCTTCCAAGCGGGAGGCTGTATGAGCAGTTCTTC.

The CDR3 sequence is CASSDTGGLTEAFF. DNA for the CDR3: TGTGCCAGCAGCGATACAGGGGGCCTAACTGAAGCTTTCTTT. The V gene is TRBV7-8, the J gene TRBJ1-1; 9 bases align to TRBD1. V trimming: 5 bases; J trimming: 5 bases; junction bases outside the gene matches: 6. This CDR3 is built from 14 residues. Germline V gives CDR1 SGHVS, CDR2 FQNEAQ.

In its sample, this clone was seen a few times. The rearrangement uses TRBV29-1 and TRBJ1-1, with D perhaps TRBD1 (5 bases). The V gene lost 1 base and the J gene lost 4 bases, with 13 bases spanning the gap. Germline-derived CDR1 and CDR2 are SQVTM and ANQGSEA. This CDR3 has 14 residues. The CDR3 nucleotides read TGCAGCGTTGAAGGACGACAGCTCGGCACTGAAGCTTTCTTT. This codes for CSVEGRQLGTEAFF.

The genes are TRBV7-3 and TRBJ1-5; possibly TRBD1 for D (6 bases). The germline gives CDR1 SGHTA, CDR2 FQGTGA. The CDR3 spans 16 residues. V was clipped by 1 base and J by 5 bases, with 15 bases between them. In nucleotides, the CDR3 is TGTGCCAGCAGCTTAAAGAGGGGGGGAGCCGATCAGCCCCAGCATTTT. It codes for CASSLKRGGADQPQHF.

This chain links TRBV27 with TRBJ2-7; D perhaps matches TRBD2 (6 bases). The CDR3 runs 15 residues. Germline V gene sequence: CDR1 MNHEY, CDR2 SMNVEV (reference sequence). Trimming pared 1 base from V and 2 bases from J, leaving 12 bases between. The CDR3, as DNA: TGTGCCAGCAGTTTATACGGGGGTTTGGCCTACGAGCAGTACTTC. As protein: CASSLYGGLAYEQYF.

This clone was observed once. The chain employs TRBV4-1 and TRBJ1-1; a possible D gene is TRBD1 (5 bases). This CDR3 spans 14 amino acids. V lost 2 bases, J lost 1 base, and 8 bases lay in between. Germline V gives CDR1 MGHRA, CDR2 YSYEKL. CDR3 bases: TGCGCCAGCAGCCAACCCACAGGGAACACTGAAGCTTTCTTT. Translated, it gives CASSQPTGNTEAFF.

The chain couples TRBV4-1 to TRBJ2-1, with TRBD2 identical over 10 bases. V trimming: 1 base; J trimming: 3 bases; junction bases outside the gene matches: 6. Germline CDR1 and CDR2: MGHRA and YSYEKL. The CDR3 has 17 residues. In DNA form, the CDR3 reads TGCGCCAGCAGCCAAGGCCTAGCGGGAGTTTTCTACAATGAGCAGTTCTTC. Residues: CASSQGLAGVFYNEQFF.

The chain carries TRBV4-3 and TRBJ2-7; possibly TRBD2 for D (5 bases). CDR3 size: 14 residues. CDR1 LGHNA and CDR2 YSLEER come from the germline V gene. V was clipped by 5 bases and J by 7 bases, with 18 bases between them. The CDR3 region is CASSEGFPYGEQYF. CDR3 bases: TGCGCCAGCAGCGAGGGATTCCCCTATGGGGAGCAGTACTTC.

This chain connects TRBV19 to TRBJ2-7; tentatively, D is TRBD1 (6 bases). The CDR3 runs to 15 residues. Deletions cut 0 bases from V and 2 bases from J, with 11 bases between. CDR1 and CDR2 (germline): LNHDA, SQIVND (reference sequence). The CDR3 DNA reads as TGTGCCAGTAGTATAGATTTGGACAGCACCTACGAGCAGTACTTC. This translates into CASSIDLDSTYEQYF.

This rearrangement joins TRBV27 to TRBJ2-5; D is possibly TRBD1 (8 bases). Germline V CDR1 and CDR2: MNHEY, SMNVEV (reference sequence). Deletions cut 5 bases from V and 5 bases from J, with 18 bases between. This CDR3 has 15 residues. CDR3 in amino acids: CASSREQGEGETQYF. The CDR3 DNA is TGTGCCAGCAGTAGAGAACAGGGGGAGGGGGAGACCCAGTACTTC.

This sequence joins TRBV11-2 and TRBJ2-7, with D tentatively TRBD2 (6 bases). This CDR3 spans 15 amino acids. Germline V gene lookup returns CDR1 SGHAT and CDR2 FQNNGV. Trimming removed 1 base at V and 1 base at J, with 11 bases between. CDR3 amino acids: CASSLVWRGSYEQYF. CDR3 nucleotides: TGTGCCAGCAGCTTAGTATGGCGGGGTTCCTACGAGCAGTACTTC.

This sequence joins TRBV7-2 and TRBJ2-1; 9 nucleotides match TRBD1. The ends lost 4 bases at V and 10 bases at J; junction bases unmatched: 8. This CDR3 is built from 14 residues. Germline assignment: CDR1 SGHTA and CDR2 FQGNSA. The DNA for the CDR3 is TGTGCCAGCAGCTCCCGGACAGGGACAGGGGAGCAGTTCTTC. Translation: CASSSRTGTGEQFF.

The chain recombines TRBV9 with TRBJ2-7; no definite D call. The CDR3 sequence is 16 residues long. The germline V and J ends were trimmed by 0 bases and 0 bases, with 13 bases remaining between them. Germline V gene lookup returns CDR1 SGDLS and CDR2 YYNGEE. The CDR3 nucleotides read TGTGCCAGCAGCGTAGATGAGAGTTCGGGCTCCTACGAGCAGTACTTC. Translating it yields CASSVDESSGSYEQYF.

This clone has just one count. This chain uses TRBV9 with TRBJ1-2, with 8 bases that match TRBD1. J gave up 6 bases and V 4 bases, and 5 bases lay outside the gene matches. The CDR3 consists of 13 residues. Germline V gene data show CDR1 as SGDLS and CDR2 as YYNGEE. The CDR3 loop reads CASSTDRDHGYTF. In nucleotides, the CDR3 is TGTGCCAGCAGCACGGACAGGGACCATGGCTACACCTTC.

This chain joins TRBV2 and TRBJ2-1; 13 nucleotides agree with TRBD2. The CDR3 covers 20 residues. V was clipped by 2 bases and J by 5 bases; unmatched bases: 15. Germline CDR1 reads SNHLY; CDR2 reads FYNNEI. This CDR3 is CASSESGTSGIIGVNNEQFF. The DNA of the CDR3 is TGTGCCAGCAGTGAATCCGGGACTAGCGGGATAATCGGGGTAAACAATGAGCAGTTCTTC.

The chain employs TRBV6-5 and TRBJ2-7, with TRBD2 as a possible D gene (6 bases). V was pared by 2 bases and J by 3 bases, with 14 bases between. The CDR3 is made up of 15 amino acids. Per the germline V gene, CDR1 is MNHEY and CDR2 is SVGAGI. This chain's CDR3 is CASSYGIGGSYEQYF. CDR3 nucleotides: TGTGCCAGCAGTTACGGGATTGGGGGGAGCTACGAGCAGTACTTC.

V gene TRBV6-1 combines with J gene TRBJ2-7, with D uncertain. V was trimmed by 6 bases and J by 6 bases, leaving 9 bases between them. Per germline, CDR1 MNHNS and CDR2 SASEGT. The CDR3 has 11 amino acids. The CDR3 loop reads CASSPGFEQYF. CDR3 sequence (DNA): TGTGCCAGCAGCCCAGGTTTCGAGCAGTACTTC.

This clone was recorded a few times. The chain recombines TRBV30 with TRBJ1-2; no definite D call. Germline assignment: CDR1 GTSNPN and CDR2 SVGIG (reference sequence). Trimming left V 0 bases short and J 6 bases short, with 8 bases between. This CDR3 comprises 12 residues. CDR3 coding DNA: TGTGCCTGGAGTGTTGGGCAGGATGGCTACACCTTC. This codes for CAWSVGQDGYTF.